This T cell receptor beta chain comes out of a study of blood T cell repertoires in COVID-19. Whole-study context: Specimens from acute and convalescent COVID-19 originated in the United States, Italy and Spain. In each case, the material was cDNA or gDNA derived from T cells, B-cell-depleted T cells, or PBMCs.

Methods used by the authors: Reference gene primer amplification gave nucleated cell count estimates. The table came from immunoSEQ multiplex PCR; TCRdb's copy has only in-frame clones and leaves some out. V and J calls plus clone size are reproduced from that table; the DNA served to infer D and trimming. This table has some 150,000 clones, approximately 78% appearing once. This clone has more than one count but fewer than ten. V lost 7 bases, J lost 10 bases, and 7 bases stayed unmatched. CDR3 length: 14 amino acids. Per germline, CDR1 LNHDA and CDR2 SQIVND (reference sequence). Sequencing was performed on peripheral blood. The chain joins TRBV19 to TRBJ1-6; 10 bases fit TRBD1. The TCR originated in a woman of 80 years or more with acute or convalescent COVID-19. CDR3 DNA sequence: TGTGCCAGTACCATAGGACAGGGGGTCTCACCCCTCCACTTT. This sequence encodes CASTIGQGVSPLHF. Filled out from reference TRBV19 and TRBJ1-6, the complete variable domain reads DGGITQSPKYLFRKEGQNVTLSCEQNLNHDAMYWYRQDPGQGLRLIYYSQIVNDFQKGDIAEGYSVSREKKESFPLTVTSAQKNPTAFYLCASTIGQGVSPLHFGNGTRLTVT.